The clone carrying this T cell receptor beta chain was seen a handful of times. The data derive from a study of shared T cell receptors in the human thymus. Sequencing used immunoSEQ multiplex PCR; TCRdb keeps in-frame clones, though not all of them. The sample shows some 400,000 clones, around 93% of them seen only once. Germline CDR1 reads MDHEN; CDR2 reads SYDVKM. Losses at the gene ends were 4 bases for V and 1 base for J; bases not matched to a gene: 3. The CDR3 has 15 residues. Sample: thymocytes. The chain carries TRBV28 and TRBJ1-5; 8 bases are a match to TRBD1. The source is a human donor. The CDR3 loop reads CASSSGQESNQPQHF. In DNA, the CDR3 is TGTGCCAGCAGTTCGGGACAGGAGAGCAATCAGCCCCAGCATTTT.